The 16 T cell receptor beta chains given below trace back to one sample, sequenced in a study of cytomegalovirus exposure and HLA in healthy donors. It was with 60 Vbeta and 13 Jbeta primers that the PCR ran. Clones were sequenced by immunoSEQ multiplex PCR, and TCRdb holds only the in-frame ones, with some missing. The profile shows fewer than 100,000 clones, approximately 80% of them singletons. The sample taken for sequencing was PBMCs. These receptors came from a man aged 35-49 years in good health and CMV-seronegative.

The chain carries TRBV10-3 and TRBJ1-1; 9 nucleotides agree with TRBD1. Unmatched junction bases numbered 8, after V lost 2 bases and J lost 7 bases. The CDR3 spans 15 residues. From germline, CDR1 is ENHRY and CDR2 SYGVKD. CDR3 loop: CAISEIGDRAGEAFF. In DNA form, the CDR3 reads TGTGCCATCAGTGAGATCGGGGACAGGGCGGGTGAAGCTTTCTTT.

The chain joins TRBV6-1 to TRBJ2-2; 10 positions match TRBD2. Losses at the gene ends were 8 bases for V and 4 bases for J; bases not matched to a gene: 7. CDR3 length equals 15 residues. CDR1 and CDR2 (germline): MNHNS, SASEGT. In DNA form, the CDR3 reads TGTGCCAGCTTCTTAGCGGGGGGTTTCACCGGGGAGCTGTTTTTT. Its translation is CASFLAGGFTGELFF.

The chain carries TRBV2 and TRBJ1-1, with 8 bases aligning to TRBD1. The CDR3 covers 14 residues. In germline, CDR1 is SNHLY, CDR2 FYNNEI. V lost 6 bases and J lost 4; bases outside the gene matches: 7. CDR3 loop: CASRRTGLLTEAFF. CDR3 coding DNA: TGTGCCAGCAGAAGGACAGGGCTTCTCACTGAAGCTTTCTTT.

The chain has TRBV25-1 and TRBJ2-2; 9 bases are shared with TRBD1. This CDR3 region has 17 residues. With V trimmed by 4 bases and J by 5 bases, 11 bases remained unmatched. Germline V gene sequence: CDR1 MGHDK, CDR2 SYGVNS. CDR3 in amino acids: CASSGNPGTGWTGELFF. In nucleotides, the CDR3 is TGTGCCAGCAGTGGGAATCCCGGGACAGGGTGGACCGGGGAGCTGTTTTTT.

The chain joins TRBV20-1 to TRBJ1-2; D gene unclear. The germline CDR1 and CDR2 sequences are DFQATT and SNEGSKA (reference sequence). V was clipped by 1 base and J by 5 bases, with 5 bases between them. This CDR3 has 11 residues. For the CDR3, the DNA is TGCAGTGCTAGAGTCAGTTATGGCTACACCTTC. It encodes CSARVSYGYTF.

This clone appeared once. Likely a read error: the CDR3 ends without its conserved phenylalanine or tryptophan. The genes are TRBV29-1 and TRBJ2-7; TRBD1 aligns across 8 bases. J gave up 5 bases and V 0 bases, and 6 bases lay outside the gene matches. The CDR3 length is 14 residues. The germline gives CDR1 SQVTM, CDR2 ANQGSEA. The CDR3 DNA follows: TGCAGCGTTGAAGACGGGGACAGGTTGAACGAGCAGTACCTC. Protein: CSVEDGDRLNEQYL.

The V gene is TRBV5-8, the J gene TRBJ1-5, with D maybe TRBD1 (6 bases). The V gene's germline CDR1 is SGHTS and CDR2 YDEGEE. CDR3 length: 16 residues. Trimming removed 6 bases from V and 3 bases from J, with 19 bases in between. The CDR3 here is CASNEDDRSHNQPQHF. The CDR3 nucleotides are TGTGCCAGCAACGAAGACGACAGGAGCCACAATCAGCCCCAGCATTTT.

The V call is TRBV29-1, the J call TRBJ2-1; D might be TRBD2 (6 bases). Germline CDR1 is SQVTM and CDR2 is ANQGSEA. Deletions cut 7 bases from V and 4 bases from J, with 8 bases between. The length of the CDR3 is 11 residues. CDR3 coding DNA: TGCAGCGCCGGGGGATACAATGAGCAGTTCTTC. It is translated as CSAGGYNEQFF.

This rearrangement joins TRBV5-4 to TRBJ1-3, with TRBD1 matching 7 bases. Per germline, CDR1 SGHNT and CDR2 YYREEE (reference sequence). CDR3 length: 14 amino acids. V trimming: 4 bases; J trimming: 4 bases; junction bases outside the gene matches: 5. The CDR3 region is CASSLDRVGNTIYF. The CDR3 DNA sequence: TGTGCCAGCAGCCTCGACAGGGTCGGAAACACCATATATTTT.

The V gene is TRBV11-3, the J gene TRBJ2-2; D might be TRBD2 (5 bases). The CDR3 extends over 14 amino acids. Germline V gene lookup returns CDR1 SGHNT and CDR2 YENEEA. Trimming removed 3 bases at V and 3 bases at J, with 8 bases between. The CDR3 nucleotides are TGTGCCAGCAGCTTCGACGGGGACACCGGGGAGCTGTTTTTT. Residues: CASSFDGDTGELFF.

V gene TRBV14 combines with J gene TRBJ2-7; the match to TRBD1 covers 9 bases. CDR1 is SGHDN, CDR2 FVKESK, per germline. The J segment lost 7 bases and the V segment lost 2 bases, leaving 9 bases of the junction unmatched. The CDR3 covers 15 residues. The CDR3 loop is CASSQRRDRVGEQYF. CDR3 sequence (DNA): TGTGCCAGCAGCCAAAGGAGGGACAGGGTGGGGGAGCAGTACTTC.

V gene TRBV6-1 combines with J gene TRBJ2-3; D gene unclear. Germline assignment: CDR1 MNHNS and CDR2 SASEGT. With 1 base removed from V and 3 bases from J, the gap between germline ends came to 14 bases. This CDR3 has 16 residues. The CDR3 region is CASSEVLGLVTDTQYF. As DNA, the CDR3 is TGTGCCAGCAGTGAAGTATTGGGCTTGGTGACAGATACGCAGTATTTT.

V and J are TRBV6-1 and TRBJ2-7; D is perhaps TRBD1 (5 bases). Between the trimmed V and J ends, which lost 8 bases and 0 bases, there was a span of 17 bases. Germline V lookup: CDR1 MNHNS, CDR2 SASEGT. The CDR3 length is 15 residues. The CDR3 loop is CASVKTAEGSYEQYF. CDR3 coding DNA: TGTGCCAGCGTAAAGACAGCCGAAGGCTCCTACGAGCAGTACTTC.

The genes are TRBV27 and TRBJ2-3, with D perhaps matching TRBD2 (5 bases). Germline CDR1 is MNHEY and CDR2 is SMNVEV (reference sequence). This CDR3 is built from 17 residues. Trimming left V 7 bases short and J 0 bases short, with 20 bases between. DNA of the CDR3: TGTGCCAGCACTATTCGTGGTTCTAGCCTTAGCACAGATACGCAGTATTTT. Its translation: CASTIRGSSLSTDTQYF.

This chain joins TRBV7-8 and TRBJ1-2, with D perhaps matching TRBD1 (5 bases). The CDR3 sequence is 13 residues long. V was clipped by 2 bases and J by 7 bases, with 11 bases between them. Germline CDR1 SGHVS, CDR2 FQNEAQ. CDR3 residues: CASSLRAGSGYTF. The CDR3 DNA sequence: TGTGCCAGCAGCTTAAGGGCAGGGTCTGGCTACACCTTC.

The chain combines TRBV19 with TRBJ2-1, with 7 bases lining up with TRBD2. Germline CDR1 reads LNHDA; CDR2 reads SQIVND (reference sequence). V dropped 7 bases and J dropped 5; count of bases not matched to a gene: 8. This CDR3 contains 14 residues. The CDR3 DNA sequence: TGTGCCAGTACGCGGCGGGAGTCCAACAATGAGCAGTTCTTC. Translated, it gives CASTRRESNNEQFF. The complete variable domain, with remaining parts taken from reference TRBV19 and TRBJ2-1, reads DGGITQSPKYLFRKEGQNVTLSCEQNLNHDAMYWYRQDPGQGLRLIYYSQIVNDFQKGDIAEGYSVSREKKESFPLTVTSAQKNPTAFYLCASTRRESNNEQFFGPGTRLTVL.